These 25 T cell receptor beta chains share one sample of origin, sequenced in a study of T cells in Graves' hyperthyroidism and ophthalmopathy (dated by TCRdb to between 2018 and 2021). Library preparation employed multiplex PCR. Sequencing relied on an Illumina HiSeq 2000. Amplification of TCR beta CDR3 regions was carried out from RNA transcripts. A first-round RT-PCR of the TCR CDR3 used the HTBI primer set with the Qiagen OneStep RT-PCR kit. TCRdb reran the public reads through fastp at Q25 and MiXCR, keeping productive beta chains. Rows merge per CDR3 protein into single entries with the most common DNA and genes. This sample is represented by about 640,000 distinct CDR3 sequences; about 20% of them were singletons. The ten largest clones represent over 30% of the sample. The sample taken for sequencing was blood. The receptor set was obtained from a man younger than 45 with Graves' ophthalmopathy.

This clonotype was counted a few times. V is TRBV6-1 and J is TRBJ2-7, with D maybe TRBD1 (6 bases). The CDR3 is made up of 14 amino acids. CDR1 and CDR2 (germline): MNHNS, SASEGT. V was pared by 5 bases and J by 3 bases, with 14 bases between. In nucleotides, the CDR3 is TGTGCCAGCAGTCTTGAGACAGGACACTACGAGCAGTACTTC. Residues: CASSLETGHYEQYF.

This clonotype was counted between two and nine times. The chain carries TRBV2 and TRBJ2-1; 8 nucleotides line up with TRBD1. This CDR3 is 14 amino acids long. Unmatched junction bases numbered 12, after V lost 10 bases and J lost 7 bases. Germline V gene sequence: CDR1 SNHLY, CDR2 FYNNEI. CDR3 loop: CATHDPYRGNEQFF. DNA for the CDR3: TGTGCCACTCACGACCCGTACAGGGGGAATGAGCAGTTCTTC.

The genes are TRBV27 and TRBJ2-5; 10 bases fit TRBD2. Germline CDR1 is MNHEY and CDR2 is SMNVEV (reference sequence). The CDR3 has 17 residues. After removal of 8 bases from V and 0 bases from J, the junction contained 12 bases not matched to a gene. CDR3 region: CASQPTWTSGHQETQYF. For the CDR3, the DNA is TGTGCCAGCCAACCGACCTGGACTAGCGGACACCAAGAGACCCAGTACTTC.

This chain uses TRBV29-1 with TRBJ2-5, with TRBD1 identical over 9 bases. The germline CDR1 and CDR2 sequences are SQVTM and ANQGSEA. Trimming at V came to 7 bases and at J to 5 bases, leaving 8 bases not matched to a gene. The CDR3 extends over 13 amino acids. The CDR3 DNA follows: TGCAGCGCAGGGACAGGGTTAGGTGAGACCCAGTACTTC. This encodes CSAGTGLGETQYF.

The chain links TRBV20-1 to TRBJ1-2; 11 bases agree with TRBD1. The CDR3 is 15 amino acids. The V and J ends lost 6 bases and 3 bases, in that order; junction bases with no gene match: 9. Germline V CDR1 and CDR2: DFQATT, SNEGSKA (reference sequence). CDR3 sequence (DNA): TGCAGTGCAACCTGGACAGGGGGCGCCGACTATGGCTACACCTTC. Translation gives CSATWTGGADYGYTF.

This clonotype was recorded many times. V usage is TRBV2 and J usage is TRBJ1-5; D is ambiguous. V shed 7 bases and J shed 0 bases, with 7 bases lying between them. Germline CDR1 reads SNHLY; CDR2 reads FYNNEI. The CDR3 is 13 residues long. As DNA, the CDR3 is TGTGCCAGCACCGGATATAGCAATCAGCCCCAGCATTTT. Translating gives CASTGYSNQPQHF.

This clonotype appeared many times. This chain joins TRBV12-3 or TRBV12-4 and TRBJ2-1; possibly TRBD1 for D (6 bases). The V gene lost 4 bases and the J gene lost 9 bases, with 13 bases spanning the gap. This CDR3 has 13 residues. The CDR3 here is CASSYNRVREQFF. The CDR3 nucleotides read TGTGCCAGCAGTTACAACAGGGTCCGTGAGCAGTTCTTC.

The sample holds a few counts of this clonotype. The chain joins TRBV20-1 to TRBJ2-1; 9 bases agree with TRBD2. The junction had 8 bases not matched to a gene; V was cut back by 0 bases and J by 11 bases. The CDR3 contains 14 residues. Germline lookup yields CDR1 DFQATT and CDR2 SNEGSKA (reference sequence). CDR3 sequence (DNA): TGCAGTGCTAGAGATAGGCCTAGCGGGGAAAAGCAGTTCTTC. Translation gives CSARDRPSGEKQFF.

The CDR3: CASSAEGLAGVSYEQYF. The DNA for the CDR3 is TGTGCCAGCAGCGCAGAAGGACTAGCGGGAGTAAGCTACGAGCAGTACTTC. The chain joins TRBV9 to TRBJ2-7; 13 bases are a match to TRBD2. CDR3 length: 17 residues. The germline gives CDR1 SGDLS, CDR2 YYNGEE. Unmatched junction bases numbered 9, after V lost 3 bases and J lost 3 bases.

As concerns this clonotype: With a much larger clone just one base away, this may be a read error. The V and J genes are TRBV5-1 and TRBJ1-5, with D unclear. V was trimmed by 0 bases and J by 5 bases, leaving 9 bases between them. The CDR3 totals 14 residues. CDR1 and CDR2 from the germline V gene are SGHRS and YFSETQ. CDR3 coding DNA: TGCGCCAGCAGCTTGGACTGGCCTGATCAGCCCCAGCATTTT. As protein: CASSLDWPDQPQHF.

This chain joins TRBV7-9 and TRBJ2-2; TRBD2 matches 7 bases. J lost 1 base, V lost 1 base, and 3 bases had no gene match. There are 16 residues in the CDR3. In germline, CDR1 is SEHNR, CDR2 FQNEAQ (reference sequence). The CDR3 reads CASSLESGGNTGELFF. In DNA form, the CDR3 reads TGTGCCAGCAGCTTAGAATCGGGAGGGAACACCGGGGAGCTGTTTTTT.

This clonotype was seen only a few times. The CDR3 protein is CASTYSYSYEQYF. The CDR3, as DNA: TGTGCCAGCACCTACTCCTACTCCTACGAGCAGTACTTC. The V and J genes are TRBV6-1 and TRBJ2-7; the D is unclear. CDR1 is MNHNS and CDR2 is SASEGT in the germline V gene. This CDR3 is built from 13 residues. The germline V and J ends were trimmed by 7 bases and 0 bases, with 10 bases remaining between them.

This clonotype was observed at least ten times. CDR3: CAISDDDRDYEQYF. CDR3 nucleotides: TGTGCCATCAGTGATGATGACAGGGACTACGAGCAGTACTTC. The chain uses TRBV10-3 and TRBJ2-7; 7 nucleotides agree with TRBD1. V was clipped by 3 bases and J by 3 bases; unmatched bases: 5. Germline V CDR1 and CDR2: ENHRY, SYGVKD. This CDR3 contains 14 residues.

V usage is TRBV4-2 and J usage is TRBJ2-7, with TRBD1 matching over 8 bases. CDR1 is LGHNA and CDR2 is YNFKEQ in the germline V gene. V lost 0 bases, J lost 3 bases, and 7 bases stayed unmatched. This CDR3 has 16 residues. DNA for the CDR3: TGTGCCAGCAGCCAAGATAGGACAGGGAAGAACTACGAGCAGTACTTC. Its translation: CASSQDRTGKNYEQYF.

This clonotype was found a few times. The CDR3 protein is CASSYRGRPNTGELFF. Written as DNA, the CDR3 is TGTGCCAGCAGTTACCGAGGACGGCCGAACACCGGGGAGCTGTTTTTT. The J gene is TRBJ2-2, the V gene TRBV6-2 or TRBV6-3; D not resolved. The CDR3 contains 16 residues. Trimming took off 2 bases at V and 0 bases at J, with 10 bases between the two ends. Germline V CDR1 and CDR2: MNHEY, SVGEGT.

In this sample, this clonotype turned up many times. This chain uses TRBV6-1 with TRBJ1-1, with 11 bases aligning to TRBD1. Germline V gives CDR1 MNHNS, CDR2 SASEGT. V lost 10 bases to trimming and J lost 0 bases; unmatched junction nucleotides: 13. The CDR3 covers 17 residues. For the CDR3, the DNA is TGTGCCATTTCGAGCCGGGACAGGGGGAAGATGAACACTGAAGCTTTCTTT. Amino acids: CAISSRDRGKMNTEAFF.

The chain recombines TRBV25-1 with TRBJ2-1; 10 bases map to TRBD2. Germline V gene lookup returns CDR1 MGHDK and CDR2 SYGVNS. J lost 0 bases, V lost 3 bases, and 8 bases had no gene match. This CDR3 spans 18 amino acids. CDR3 coding DNA: TGTGCCAGCAGTGAGGGAGCGGGAGGGGGGAGCTCCTACAATGAGCAGTTCTTC. Translated: CASSEGAGGGSSYNEQFF.

On this clonotype itself: Likely a read error: the CDR3 ends without its conserved phenylalanine or tryptophan. The rearrangement uses TRBV7-3 and TRBJ1-1; tentatively, D is TRBD1 (5 bases). Trimming shortened V by 1 base and J by 1 base, and 7 bases separated the two germline ends. This CDR3 comprises 14 residues. Germline assignment: CDR1 SGHTA and CDR2 FQGTGA. The CDR3 nucleotides read TGTGCCAGCAGCTTAAGGGGGACGAACACTGAAGCTTTCCTT. Amino acid sequence: CASSLRGTNTEAFL.

V is TRBV6-2 or TRBV6-3 and J is TRBJ1-2; TRBD1 is a possible D gene (6 bases). This CDR3 is 15 amino acids long. Per germline, CDR1 MNHEY and CDR2 SVGEGT. The V gene lost 0 bases and the J gene lost 0 bases, with 8 bases spanning the gap. CDR3: CASSYSRQANYGYTF. DNA for the CDR3: TGTGCCAGCAGTTACTCGAGACAGGCTAACTATGGCTACACCTTC.

The chain recombines TRBV9 with TRBJ2-2; D remains ambiguous. CDR1 SGDLS and CDR2 YYNGEE come from the germline V gene. The CDR3 is 14 residues long. Deletions cut 1 base from V and 3 bases from J, with 7 bases between. CDR3 amino acids: CASSVRPDTGELFF. The CDR3 coding sequence is TGTGCCAGCAGCGTACGTCCTGACACCGGGGAGCTGTTTTTT.

The chain links TRBV5-6 to TRBJ2-2; maybe TRBD2 (6 bases). The V end was cut by 0 bases, the J end by 5 bases, with 17 bases between. CDR1 SGHDT and CDR2 YYEEEE come from the germline V gene. This CDR3 region has 17 residues. CDR3 in DNA: TGTGCCAGCAGCTTGGGCCGGGACTTACGGGGGACCGGGGAGCTGTTTTTT. Translation: CASSLGRDLRGTGELFF.

This clonotype showed up many times. The V and J genes are TRBV2 and TRBJ1-5, with D unresolved. Germline loops: CDR1 SNHLY, CDR2 FYNNEI. The CDR3 spans 15 residues. Between the trimmed V and J ends, which lost 7 bases and 1 base, there was a span of 14 bases. The CDR3 nucleotides read TGTGCCAGCACCAGGACGGTGGAAAGCAATCAGCCCCAGCATTTT. It encodes CASTRTVESNQPQHF.

This clonotype was seen a handful of times. The chain combines TRBV5-8 with TRBJ2-5, with D possibly called TRBD1 or TRBD2 (5 bases each). Germline CDR1 is SGHTS and CDR2 is YDEGEE. There are 12 residues in the CDR3. V was shortened by 2 bases and J by 5 bases, with 7 bases between the two germline ends. The DNA of the CDR3 is TGTGCCAGCAGCTTCAGGGAGGAGACCCAGTACTTC. As protein: CASSFREETQYF.

This clonotype was counted many times. This chain joins TRBV7-9 and TRBJ2-5, with 8 positions matching TRBD2. The V gene end was trimmed by 4 bases and the J gene end by 4 bases; junction bases not matched to a gene: 11. There are 16 residues in the CDR3. CDR1 and CDR2 (germline): SEHNR, FQNEAQ (reference sequence). The CDR3 loop is CASSYPRGGEGETQYF. The DNA for the CDR3 is TGTGCCAGCAGCTACCCTCGGGGGGGCGAGGGAGAGACCCAGTACTTC.

This clonotype has only one observation. This rearrangement joins TRBV14 to TRBJ1-3; D is undetermined. Looked up from germline, CDR1 is SGHDN and CDR2 is FVKESK. The ends were cut back, 0 bases at V and 5 bases at J, with 5 bases in the middle. This CDR3 contains 13 residues. The CDR3 region has the DNA TGTGCCAGCAGCCAAGACCTGAGAAACACCATATATTTT. This sequence encodes CASSQDLRNTIYF.